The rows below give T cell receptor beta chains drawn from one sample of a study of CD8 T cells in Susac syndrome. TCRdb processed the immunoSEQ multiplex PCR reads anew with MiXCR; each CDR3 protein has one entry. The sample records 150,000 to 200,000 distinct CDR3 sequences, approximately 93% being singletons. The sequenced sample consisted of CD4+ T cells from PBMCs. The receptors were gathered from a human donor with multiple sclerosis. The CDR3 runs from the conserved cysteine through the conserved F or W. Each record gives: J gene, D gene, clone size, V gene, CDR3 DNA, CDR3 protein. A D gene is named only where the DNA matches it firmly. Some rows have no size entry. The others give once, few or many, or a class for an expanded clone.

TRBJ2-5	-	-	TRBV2	TGTGCCAGCAGTGAGAGGACTCGACAAGAGACCCAGTACTTC	CASSERTRQETQYF
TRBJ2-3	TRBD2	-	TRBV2	TGTGCCAGCATGGGAGGGAGTGTGGATACGCAGTATTTT	CASMGGSVDTQYF
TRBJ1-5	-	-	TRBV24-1	TGTGCCACCAGTGATGGAGAGCAGCCCCAGCATTTT	CATSDGEQPQHF
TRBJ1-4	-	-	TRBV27	TGTGCCAGCAGTTCAGCGGGCTTAGATGAAAAACTGTTTTTT	CASSSAGLDEKLFF
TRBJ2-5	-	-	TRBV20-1	TGCAGTGCTAGAGATCCTCGGGTTCTGGGGCAAGAGACCCAGTACTTC	CSARDPRVLGQETQYF
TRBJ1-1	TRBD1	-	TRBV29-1	TGCAGCGTTGGGACAGGGAGTATGGACACTGAAGCTTTCTTT	CSVGTGSMDTEAFF
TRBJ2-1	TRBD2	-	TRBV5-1	TGCGCCAGCAGTGGGACTAGCGGCCACAATGAGCAGTTCTTC	CASSGTSGHNEQFF
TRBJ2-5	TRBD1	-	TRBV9	TGTGCCAGCAGTGGGACAGGGAAAGAGACCCAGTACTTC	CASSGTGKETQYF
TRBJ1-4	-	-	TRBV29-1	TGCAGCGTTGGTGGGGTAGGGGAAAAACTGTTTTTT	CSVGGVGEKLFF
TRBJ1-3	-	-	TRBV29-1	TGCAGCGCTACTCAGGGGTCCTCTGGAAACACCATATATTTT	CSATQGSSGNTIYF
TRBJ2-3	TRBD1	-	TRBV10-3	TGTGCCATCAGTGAGGAGATGGGCAGGGGGACAGATACGCAGTATTTT	CAISEEMGRGTDTQYF
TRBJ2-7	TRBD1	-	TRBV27	TGTGCCAGCAGTTTAGCCCTGGGACAGGGGACCTTAAGCTACGAGCAGTACTTC	CASSLALGQGTLSYEQYF
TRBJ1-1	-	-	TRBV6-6	TGTGCCAGCGGGAATACAGGGAGCAACACTGAAGCTTTCTTT	CASGNTGSNTEAFF
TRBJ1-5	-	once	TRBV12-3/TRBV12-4	TGTGCCAGCGGGGGGCCATCGGCTAGCAATCAGCCCCAGCATTTT	CASGGPSASNQPQHF
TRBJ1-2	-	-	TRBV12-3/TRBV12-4	TGTGCCAGCAGTCCGGGGCAGGGCCGCTATGGCTACACCTTC	CASSPGQGRYGYTF
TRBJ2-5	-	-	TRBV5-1	TGCGCCAGCAGCTCCTCAGCGGGTTCGGAGACCCAGTACTTC	CASSSSAGSETQYF
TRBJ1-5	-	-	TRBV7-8	TGTGCCAGCAGCACCCTGAAGGGGAACTATCAGCCCCAGCATTTT	CASSTLKGNYQPQHF
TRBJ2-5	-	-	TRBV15	TGTGCCACCAGCAGAGATCAGGATGGTCTGGAGACCCAGTACTTC	CATSRDQDGLETQYF